This T cell receptor beta chain was sequenced in a study of cytomegalovirus exposure and HLA in healthy donors. Study as a whole: Early released data had tens of millions of unique TCRs, all coming from HLA-typed donors.

The PCR employed 60 Vbeta primers together with 13 Jbeta primers. Sequencing was performed with immunoSEQ multiplex PCR; in TCRdb, only in-frame clones are kept and a portion is missing. The sample lists 80,000 to 130,000 clones; more than 65% were seen once. Note on this clone: What it binds is unknown.

Study observations and caveats: It was taken for granted in presence/absence analyses that sequencing depth across donors was roughly uniform. Reportedly, fewer N-insertions than the 666-donor mean appeared in an Asian-associated ancestry cluster in a later analysis.

Deletions cut 5 bases from V and 1 base from J, with 9 bases between. CDR3 length: 14 residues. Germline values: CDR1 SGHDN, CDR2 FVKESK. The chain joins TRBV14 to TRBJ2-1, with D possibly being TRBD2 (5 bases). The material sequenced was PBMCs. The sequence derives from a woman between 18 and 29 years old in good health and CMV-seropositive. The DNA of the CDR3 is TGTGCCAGCAGCGACGGACTGTCCTACAATGAGCAGTTCTTC. Translating it yields CASSDGLSYNEQFF.